This TCR beta chain is from a study of ipilimumab plus nivolumab after autologous stem cell transplantation. Ipilimumab, 1 mg/kg, started 14 to 28 days after autologous transplant. Assay: immunoSEQ multiplex PCR; the TCRdb copy retains only in-frame clones and omits some. The data contain approximately 5,000 clones, around four fifths of them seen just once; the ten biggest clones take up 16%. CDR3 length equals 11 residues. The V end lost 7 bases, the J end lost 9 bases, and 13 bases lay between the germline ends. Germline values: CDR1 DFQATT, CDR2 SNEGSKA (reference sequence). The material was PBMCs, obtained in a trial of ipilimumab plus nivolumab as post-transplant consolidation. The TCR originated in a male donor with multiple myeloma. The chain carries TRBV20-1 and TRBJ2-4; D is uncertain. The CDR3 DNA is TGCAGTGTCACAACAGAGACCATTCAGTACTTC. As protein: CSVTTETIQYF.